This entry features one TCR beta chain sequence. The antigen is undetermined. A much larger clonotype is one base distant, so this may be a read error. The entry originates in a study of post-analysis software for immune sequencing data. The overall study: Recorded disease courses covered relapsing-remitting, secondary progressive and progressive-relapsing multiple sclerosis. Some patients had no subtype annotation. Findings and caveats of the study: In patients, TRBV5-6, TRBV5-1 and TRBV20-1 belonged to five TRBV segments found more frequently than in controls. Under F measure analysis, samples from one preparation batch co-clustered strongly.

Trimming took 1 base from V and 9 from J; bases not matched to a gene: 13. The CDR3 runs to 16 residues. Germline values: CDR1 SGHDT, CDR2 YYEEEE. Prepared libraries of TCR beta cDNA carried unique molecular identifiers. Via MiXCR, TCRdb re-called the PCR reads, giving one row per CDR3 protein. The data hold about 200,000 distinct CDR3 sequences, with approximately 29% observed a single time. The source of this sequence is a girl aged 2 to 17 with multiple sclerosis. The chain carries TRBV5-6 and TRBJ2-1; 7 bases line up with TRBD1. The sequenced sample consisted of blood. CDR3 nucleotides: TGTGCCAGCAGCTTGACCACCAACAGGGGATCAGGTGAGCAGTTCTTC. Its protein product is CASSLTTNRGSGEQFF.